The present TCR beta chain was sequenced within a study of cytomegalovirus exposure and HLA in healthy donors. Whole-study findings and limits: Being indistinguishable, some V segments were excluded, TRBV6-2 and TRBV6-3 among them.

With regard to this clone: Its antigen is not identified.

The PCR made use of 60 Vbeta and 13 Jbeta primers. Using immunoSEQ multiplex PCR, the repertoire was profiled, and TCRdb retains in-frame clones only, with some absent. Of 110,000 to 150,000 clones in the sample, roughly 80% were seen once. This CDR3 has 14 amino acids. Germline values: CDR1 SGHDT, CDR2 YYEEEE. The chain couples TRBV5-6 to TRBJ2-5; 8 positions agree with TRBD1. Matching the DNA end better, TRBJ2-7 makes the J call doubtful. Sequences were obtained from PBMCs. The receptor comes from a man in his forties in good health and CMV-seronegative. The CDR3 DNA sequence: TGTGCCAGCAGCCTTCCAGGGGGCAGGAACGAGCAGTACTTC. Amino acid sequence: CASSLPGGRNEQYF.